This TCR beta chain was obtained from a study of T cells in Graves' hyperthyroidism and ophthalmopathy. This clonotype was counted ten times or more. Its antigen is as yet unknown. From germline, CDR1 is SEHNR and CDR2 FQNEAQ (reference sequence). The CDR3 has 16 amino acids. V shed 5 bases and J 5 bases; nucleotides not matched to a gene: 4. RNA transcripts were the template for amplifying TCR beta CDR3 regions. The HTBI set primed first-round TCR CDR3 RT-PCR. TCRdb reprocessed the multiplex PCR reads via MiXCR and lists one record per CDR3 protein. The data hold over 250,000 distinct CDR3 sequences, with about 18% observed a single time. Findings and limits, study-wide: Blood shared most expanded thyroid clonotypes above 0.001. Model-based prediction identified ophthalmopathy a median about 6.8 months prior to its onset.

The chain joins TRBV7-9 to TRBJ2-2, with 14 positions matching TRBD2. Material for sequencing was blood. The sequence was obtained from a woman aged 55-75 years with Graves' ophthalmopathy. CDR3 bases: TGTGCCAGCAGCCCGGGACTAGCGGGAGCTACCGGGGAGCTGTTTTTT. Its protein is CASSPGLAGATGELFF.